Sequencing of this TCR beta chain was carried out in a study of blood T cell repertoires in COVID-19. Across the study: From the United States, Italy and Spain came samples of acute and convalescent COVID-19. Sample material is recorded as cDNA or gDNA derived from T cells, B-cell-depleted T cells, or PBMCs.

Per the original methods: Nucleated cell number was recorded as an estimate derived from reference gene primer amplification. The table came from immunoSEQ multiplex PCR; TCRdb's copy has only in-frame clones and leaves some out. V and J calls and clone size come straight from that table; D and trimming were deduced from the DNA. The sample holds a few hundred thousand clones; 65% to 90% are singletons and the top ten take approximately 13%. The CDR3 is 18 residues long. Germline V gene sequence: CDR1 SGHVS, CDR2 FNYEAQ. After removal of 5 bases from V and 3 bases from J, the junction contained 12 bases not matched to a gene. The table lists this clone with a few counts.

This TCR was sampled from a human donor in a cohort sampled during active COVID-19. The sequencing input was peripheral blood. The chain joins TRBV7-6 to TRBJ2-7; 14 nucleotides match TRBD2. The CDR3 sequence is CASSRSLGLAGGIYEQYF. The CDR3 DNA sequence: TGTGCCAGCAGCCGATCCCTAGGACTAGCGGGAGGTATCTACGAGCAGTACTTC.